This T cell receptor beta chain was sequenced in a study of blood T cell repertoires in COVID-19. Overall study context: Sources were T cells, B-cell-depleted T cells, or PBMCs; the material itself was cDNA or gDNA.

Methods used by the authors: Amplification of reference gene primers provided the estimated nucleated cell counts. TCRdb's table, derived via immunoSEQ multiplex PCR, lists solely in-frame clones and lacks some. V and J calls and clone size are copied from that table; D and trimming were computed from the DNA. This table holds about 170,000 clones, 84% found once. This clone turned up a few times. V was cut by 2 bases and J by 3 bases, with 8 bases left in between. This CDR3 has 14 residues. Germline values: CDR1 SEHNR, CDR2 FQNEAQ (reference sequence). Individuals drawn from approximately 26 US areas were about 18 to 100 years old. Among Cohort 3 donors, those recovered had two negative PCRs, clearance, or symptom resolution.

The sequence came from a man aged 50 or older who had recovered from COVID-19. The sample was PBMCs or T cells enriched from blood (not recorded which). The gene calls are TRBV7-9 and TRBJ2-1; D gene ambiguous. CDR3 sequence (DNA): TGTGCCAGCAGCTTAAGATACGGCTACAATGAGCAGTTCTTC. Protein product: CASSLRYGYNEQFF.